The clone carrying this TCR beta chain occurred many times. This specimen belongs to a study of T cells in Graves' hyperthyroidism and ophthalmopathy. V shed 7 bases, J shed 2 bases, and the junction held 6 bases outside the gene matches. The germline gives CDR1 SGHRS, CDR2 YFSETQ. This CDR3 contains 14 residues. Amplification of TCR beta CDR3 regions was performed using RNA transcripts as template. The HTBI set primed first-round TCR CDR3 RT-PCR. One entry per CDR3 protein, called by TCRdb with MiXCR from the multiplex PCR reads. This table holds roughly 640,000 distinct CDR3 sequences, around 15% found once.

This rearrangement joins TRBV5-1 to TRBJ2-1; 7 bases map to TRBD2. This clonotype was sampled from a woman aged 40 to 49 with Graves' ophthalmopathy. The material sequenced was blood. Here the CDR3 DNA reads TGCGCCAGCGGAAATGCGGGGGCCTACAATGAGCAGTTCTTC. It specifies CASGNAGAYNEQFF. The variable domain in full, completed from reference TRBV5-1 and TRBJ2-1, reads KAGVTQTPRYLIKTRGQQVTLSCSPISGHRSVSWYQQTPGQGLQFLFEYFSETQRNKGNFPGRFSGRQFSNSRSEMNVSTLELGDSALYLCASGNAGAYNEQFFGPGTRLTVL.